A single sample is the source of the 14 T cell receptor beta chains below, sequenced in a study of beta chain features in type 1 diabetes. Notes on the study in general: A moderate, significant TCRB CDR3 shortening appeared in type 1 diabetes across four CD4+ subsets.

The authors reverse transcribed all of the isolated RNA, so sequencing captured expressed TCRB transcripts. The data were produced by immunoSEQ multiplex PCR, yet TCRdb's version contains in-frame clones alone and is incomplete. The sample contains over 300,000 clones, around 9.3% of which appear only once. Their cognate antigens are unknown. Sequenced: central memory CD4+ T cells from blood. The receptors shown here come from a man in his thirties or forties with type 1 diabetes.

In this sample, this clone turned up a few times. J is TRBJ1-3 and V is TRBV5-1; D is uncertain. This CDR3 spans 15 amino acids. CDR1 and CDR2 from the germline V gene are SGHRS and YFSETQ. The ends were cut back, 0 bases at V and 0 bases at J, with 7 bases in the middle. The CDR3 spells CASSLEHSSGNTIYF. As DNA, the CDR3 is TGCGCCAGCAGCTTGGAACACAGCTCTGGAAACACCATATATTTT. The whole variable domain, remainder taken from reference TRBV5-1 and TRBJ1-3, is KAGVTQTPRYLIKTRGQQVTLSCSPISGHRSVSWYQQTPGQGLQFLFEYFSETQRNKGNFPGRFSGRQFSNSRSEMNVSTLELGDSALYLCASSLEHSSGNTIYFGEGSWLTVV.

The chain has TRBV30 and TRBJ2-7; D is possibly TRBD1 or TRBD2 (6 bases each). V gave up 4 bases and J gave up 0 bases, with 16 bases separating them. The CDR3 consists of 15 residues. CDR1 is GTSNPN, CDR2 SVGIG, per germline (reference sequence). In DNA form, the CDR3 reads TGTGCCTGGACTTGGGGGGCGCAGGGCTCCTACGAGCAGTACTTC. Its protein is CAWTWGAQGSYEQYF.

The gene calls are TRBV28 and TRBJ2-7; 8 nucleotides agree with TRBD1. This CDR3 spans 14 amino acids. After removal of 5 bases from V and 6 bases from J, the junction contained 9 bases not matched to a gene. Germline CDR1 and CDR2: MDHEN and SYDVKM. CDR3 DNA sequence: TGTGCCAGCAGTCCCCGGGCAGGGGGCTCCGAGCAGTACTTC. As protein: CASSPRAGGSEQYF. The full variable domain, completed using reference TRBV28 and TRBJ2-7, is DVKVTQSSRYLVKRTGEKVFLECVQDMDHENMFWYRQDPGLGLRLIYFSYDVKMKEKGDIPEGYSVSREKKERFSLILESASTNQTSMYLCASSPRAGGSEQYFGPGTRLTVT.

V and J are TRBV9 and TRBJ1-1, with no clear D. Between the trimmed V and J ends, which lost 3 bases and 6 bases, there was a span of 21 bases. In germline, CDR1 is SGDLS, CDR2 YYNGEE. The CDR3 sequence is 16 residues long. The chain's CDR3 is CASSAGLSPQSAEAFF. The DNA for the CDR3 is TGTGCCAGCAGCGCTGGGTTGAGTCCCCAAAGCGCTGAAGCTTTCTTT.

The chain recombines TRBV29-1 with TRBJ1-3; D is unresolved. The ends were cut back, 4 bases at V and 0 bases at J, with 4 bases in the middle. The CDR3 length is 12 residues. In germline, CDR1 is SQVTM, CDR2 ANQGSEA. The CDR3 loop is CSVGFSGNTIYF. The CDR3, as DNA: TGCAGCGTTGGTTTCTCTGGAAACACCATATATTTT. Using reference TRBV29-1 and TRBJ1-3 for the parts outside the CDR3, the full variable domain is SAVISQKPSRDICQRGTSLTIQCQVDSQVTMMFWYRQQPGQSLTLIATANQGSEATYESGFVIDKFPISRPNLTFSTLTVSNMSPEDSSIYLCSVGFSGNTIYFGEGSWLTVV.

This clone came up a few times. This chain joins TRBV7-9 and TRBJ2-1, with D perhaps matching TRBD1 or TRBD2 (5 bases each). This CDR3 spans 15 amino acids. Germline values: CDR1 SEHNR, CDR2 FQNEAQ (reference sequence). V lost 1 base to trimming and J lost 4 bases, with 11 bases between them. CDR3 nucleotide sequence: TGTGCCAGCAGCTTAGTAAATGGGGGTTACAATGAGCAGTTCTTC. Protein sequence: CASSLVNGGYNEQFF.

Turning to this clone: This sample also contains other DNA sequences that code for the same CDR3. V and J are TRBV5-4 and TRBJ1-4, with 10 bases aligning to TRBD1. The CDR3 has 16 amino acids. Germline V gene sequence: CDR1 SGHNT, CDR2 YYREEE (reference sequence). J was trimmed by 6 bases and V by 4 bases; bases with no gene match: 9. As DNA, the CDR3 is TGTGCCAGCAGCCTAACGACAGGGGGCTTGGATGAAAAACTGTTTTTT. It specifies CASSLTTGGLDEKLFF. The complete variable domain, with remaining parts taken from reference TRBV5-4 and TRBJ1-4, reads ETGVTQSPTHLIKTRGQQVTLRCSSQSGHNTVSWYQQALGQGPQFIFQYYREEENGRGNFPPRFSGLQFPNYSSELNVNALELDDSALYLCASSLTTGGLDEKLFFGSGTQLSVL.

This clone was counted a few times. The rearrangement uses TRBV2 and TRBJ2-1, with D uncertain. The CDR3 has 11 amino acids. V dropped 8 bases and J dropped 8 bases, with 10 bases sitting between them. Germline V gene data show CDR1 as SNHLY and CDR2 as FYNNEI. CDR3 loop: CASGSSYEQFF. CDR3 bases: TGTGCCAGCGGCAGTAGCTATGAGCAGTTCTTC.

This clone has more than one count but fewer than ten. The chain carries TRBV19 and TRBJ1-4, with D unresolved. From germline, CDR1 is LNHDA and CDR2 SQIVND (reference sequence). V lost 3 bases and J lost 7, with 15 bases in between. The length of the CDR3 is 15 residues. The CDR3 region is CASSMGRGSSEKLFF. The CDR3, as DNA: TGTGCCAGTAGTATGGGAAGAGGAAGTAGTGAAAAACTGTTTTTT. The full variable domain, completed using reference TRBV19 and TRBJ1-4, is DGGITQSPKYLFRKEGQNVTLSCEQNLNHDAMYWYRQDPGQGLRLIYYSQIVNDFQKGDIAEGYSVSREKKESFPLTVTSAQKNPTAFYLCASSMGRGSSEKLFFGSGTQLSVL.

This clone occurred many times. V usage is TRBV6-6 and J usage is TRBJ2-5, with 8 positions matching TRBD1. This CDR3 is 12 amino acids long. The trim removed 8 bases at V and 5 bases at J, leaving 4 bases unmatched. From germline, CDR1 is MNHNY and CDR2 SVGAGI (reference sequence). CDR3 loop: CASSGGVETQYF. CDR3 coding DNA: TGTGCCAGCTCAGGGGGCGTCGAGACCCAGTACTTC.

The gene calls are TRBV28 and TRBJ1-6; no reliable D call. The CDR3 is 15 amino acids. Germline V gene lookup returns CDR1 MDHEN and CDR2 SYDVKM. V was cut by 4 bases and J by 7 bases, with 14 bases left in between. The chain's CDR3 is CASSSPGRMNSPLHF. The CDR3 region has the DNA TGTGCCAGCAGTTCCCCCGGACGGATGAATTCACCCCTCCACTTT.

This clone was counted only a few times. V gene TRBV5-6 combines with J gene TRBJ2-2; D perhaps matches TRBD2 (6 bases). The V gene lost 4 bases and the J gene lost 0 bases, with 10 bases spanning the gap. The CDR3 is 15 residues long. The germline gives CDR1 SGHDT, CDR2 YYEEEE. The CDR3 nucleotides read TGTGCCAGCAGCCTTAGCGGCGCGAACACCGGGGAGCTGTTTTTT. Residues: CASSLSGANTGELFF.

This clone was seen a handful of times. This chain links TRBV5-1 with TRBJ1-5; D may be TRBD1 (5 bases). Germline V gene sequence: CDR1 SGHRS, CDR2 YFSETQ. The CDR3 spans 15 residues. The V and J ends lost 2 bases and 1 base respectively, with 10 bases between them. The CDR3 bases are TGCGCCAGCAGCTTATCAGACAGCAGCAATCAGCCCCAGCATTTT. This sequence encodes CASSLSDSSNQPQHF.

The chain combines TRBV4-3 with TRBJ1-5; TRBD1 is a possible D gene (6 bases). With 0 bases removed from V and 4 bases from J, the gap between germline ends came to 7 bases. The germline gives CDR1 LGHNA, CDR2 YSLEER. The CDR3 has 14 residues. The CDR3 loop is CASSQETGNQPQHF. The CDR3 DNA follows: TGCGCCAGCAGCCAAGAGACAGGAAATCAGCCCCAGCATTTT.